One and the same sample provided the 25 T cell receptor beta chains below, sequenced in a study of identical twins. TCRdb re-called the 5' RACE reads through MiXCR, storing one row per CDR3 protein. Here the sample spans hundreds of thousands of distinct CDR3 sequences, around a sixth being singletons. These data are also associated with another study on T cells expressing NK-cell markers.

The source material was PBMCs. These receptor sequences come from a woman in her late teens or twenties in good health.

The V gene is TRBV12-3 or TRBV12-4, the J gene TRBJ2-5; D is possibly TRBD1 (5 bases). CDR3 length equals 15 residues. Trimming took 4 bases from V and 9 from J, leaving 21 bases between them. The CDR3 here is CASSSGHPGTSAQYF. CDR3 nucleotide sequence: TGTGCCAGCAGTTCCGGACATCCCGGAACGTCGGCCCAGTACTTC.

The chain has TRBV9 and TRBJ2-2; D call uncertain. The germline CDR1 and CDR2 sequences are SGDLS and YYNGEE. The germline V and J ends were trimmed by 3 bases and 5 bases, with 8 bases remaining between them. The CDR3 is 13 amino acids. CDR3 residues: CASSALFTGELFF. CDR3 nucleotide sequence: TGTGCCAGCAGCGCCCTTTTTACCGGGGAGCTGTTTTTT.

The V call is TRBV12-3 or TRBV12-4, the J call TRBJ1-4; TRBD1 matches at 9 bases. Trimming cost V 6 bases and J 5 bases; bases outside gene matches: 4. CDR3 length equals 14 residues. The chain's CDR3 is CASRGQGGNEKLFF. The CDR3 coding sequence is TGTGCCAGCAGGGGACAGGGAGGGAATGAAAAACTGTTTTTT.

The chain joins TRBV3-1 to TRBJ1-1; D gene uncertain. Trimming cost V 10 bases and J 2 bases, with 14 bases left between them. The CDR3 totals 13 residues. Germline assignment: CDR1 LGHDT and CDR2 YNNKEL (reference sequence). CDR3 nucleotides: TGTGCCACCCGAGATCACACCAACACTGAAGCTTTCTTT. Translated, it gives CATRDHTNTEAFF.

This clonotype was seen a few times. The chain carries TRBV2 and TRBJ2-3; weak D call: TRBD1 (5 bases). The CDR3 runs to 15 residues. CDR1 and CDR2 from the germline V gene are SNHLY and FYNNEI. Deletions cut 8 bases from V and 4 bases from J, with 19 bases between. CDR3 loop: CASSKEGQGSDTQYF. DNA of the CDR3: TGTGCCAGCTCGAAAGAAGGGCAGGGTTCAGATACGCAGTATTTT.

This chain uses TRBV12-3 or TRBV12-4 with TRBJ2-1; no clear D gene. Trimming left V 5 bases short and J 5 bases short, with 4 bases between. There are 11 residues in the CDR3. CDR3 residues: CASSVHNEQFF. The CDR3 DNA is TGTGCCAGCAGTGTGCACAATGAGCAGTTCTTC.

This clonotype was found a few times. This chain links TRBV20-1 with TRBJ2-1; 7 bases fit TRBD2. The ends lost 6 bases at V and 7 bases at J; junction bases unmatched: 15. The CDR3 runs 15 residues. The germline V gene encodes CDR1 DFQATT and CDR2 SNEGSKA (reference sequence). DNA for the CDR3: TGCAGTGCGGACGACCGGGCGGGAGTTGGTAATGAGCAGTTCTTC. This codes for CSADDRAGVGNEQFF.

The chain is built from TRBV29-1 and TRBJ2-3; the D gene could be TRBD1 or TRBD2 (5 bases each). V lost 6 bases and J lost 0, with 7 bases in between. The CDR3 has 12 residues. The germline gives CDR1 SQVTM, CDR2 ANQGSEA. The DNA of the CDR3 is TGCAGCGTGGGGGATAGCACAGATACGCAGTATTTT. The encoded protein is CSVGDSTDTQYF.

The CDR3 loop reads CSVASGVADTQYF. CDR3 nucleotides: TGCAGCGTTGCCAGCGGGGTAGCAGATACGCAGTATTTT. The V and J genes are TRBV29-1 and TRBJ2-3, with TRBD2 identical over 7 bases. Germline-derived CDR1 and CDR2 are SQVTM and ANQGSEA. V shed 4 bases and J 4 bases; nucleotides not matched to a gene: 5. CDR3 length: 13 amino acids.

This clonotype was seen a handful of times. This chain joins TRBV9 and TRBJ1-2; D gene ambiguous. CDR1 SGDLS and CDR2 YYNGEE come from the germline V gene. CDR3 length: 13 amino acids. The V end lost 2 bases, the J end lost 3 bases, and 8 bases lay between the germline ends. The CDR3 DNA follows: TGTGCCAGCAGCGTCTCGACTTACTATGGCTACACCTTC. This gives the protein CASSVSTYYGYTF.

This clonotype appeared a few times. V is TRBV12-3 or TRBV12-4 and J is TRBJ1-1, with D unresolved. V lost 0 bases, J lost 3 bases, and 2 bases lay in between. CDR3 length: 12 residues. The CDR3 region is CASSLAHTEAFF. As DNA, the CDR3 is TGTGCCAGCAGTTTAGCGCACACTGAAGCTTTCTTT.

The chain is built from TRBV5-1 and TRBJ2-1; 8 bases match TRBD1. This CDR3 has 13 amino acids. V gave up 4 bases and J gave up 10 bases; unmatched junction bases: 7. Germline CDR1 and CDR2: SGHRS and YFSETQ. DNA of the CDR3: TGCGCCAGCAGCGGCGGACAGGGATGGGAGCAGTTCTTC. Translated: CASSGGQGWEQFF.

This clonotype was observed a handful of times. V is TRBV29-1 and J is TRBJ2-6; weak D call: TRBD1 (6 bases). The CDR3 is 15 residues long. Deletions cut 6 bases from V and 2 bases from J, with 14 bases between. Germline V gene lookup returns CDR1 SQVTM and CDR2 ANQGSEA. The DNA of the CDR3 is TGCAGCGTAAGACAGGCTGAAGCTGGGGCCAACGTCCTGACTTTC. It specifies CSVRQAEAGANVLTF.

Only a few counts were recorded for this clonotype. V and J are TRBV12-3 or TRBV12-4 and TRBJ1-6; D unresolved. V was cut by 4 bases and J by 10 bases, with 14 bases left in between. This CDR3 region has 14 residues. The CDR3, as DNA: TGTGCCAGCAGTTCACGGACGGCTGGGTCACCCCTCCACTTT. It is translated as CASSSRTAGSPLHF.

This rearrangement joins TRBV29-1 to TRBJ1-1, with 8 bases fitting TRBD1. CDR3 length: 14 residues. Germline CDR1 is SQVTM and CDR2 is ANQGSEA. Germline trimming cut 7 bases from V and 1 base from J; bases unmatched to any gene: 8. This chain's CDR3 is CSAQRQGRNTEAFF. CDR3 in DNA: TGCAGCGCGCAAAGACAGGGGAGGAACACTGAAGCTTTCTTT.

The chain links TRBV5-1 to TRBJ1-2; the D gene is possibly TRBD1 (5 bases). Trimming took off 0 bases at V and 4 bases at J, with 16 bases between the two ends. This CDR3 comprises 16 residues. Germline loops: CDR1 SGHRS, CDR2 YFSETQ. CDR3: CASSLEAGRRIYGYTF. CDR3 DNA: TGCGCCAGCAGCTTGGAGGCAGGGAGGCGGATCTATGGCTACACCTTC.

The gene calls are TRBV27 and TRBJ1-1, with D possibly being TRBD1 (5 bases). V lost 3 bases and J lost 4, with 9 bases in between. The V gene's germline CDR1 is MNHEY and CDR2 SMNVEV (reference sequence). This CDR3 spans 13 amino acids. The CDR3 is CASSFLRGTEAFF. The DNA for the CDR3 is TGTGCCAGCAGTTTTCTGAGGGGCACTGAAGCTTTCTTT.

This chain links TRBV6-2 or TRBV6-3 with TRBJ2-2; TRBD2 agrees at 10 bases. Germline V gene data show CDR1 as MNHEY and CDR2 as SVGEGT. V lost 6 bases, J lost 5 bases, and 3 bases stayed unmatched. This CDR3 has 14 residues. The CDR3 sequence: CASRQGLATGELFF. CDR3 sequence (DNA): TGTGCCAGCAGACAGGGACTAGCGACCGGGGAGCTGTTTTTT.

J is TRBJ2-4 and V is TRBV4-1, with 8 bases aligning to TRBD2. The germline gives CDR1 MGHRA, CDR2 YSYEKL. The ends lost 4 bases at V and 6 bases at J; junction bases unmatched: 8. The CDR3 totals 15 residues. In nucleotides, the CDR3 is TGCGCCAGCAGCCCCTCGGTAGCGGGACTAAACATTCAGTACTTC. It is translated as CASSPSVAGLNIQYF.

The V and J genes are TRBV20-1 and TRBJ1-5; D might be TRBD1 (6 bases). Germline V gene sequence: CDR1 DFQATT, CDR2 SNEGSKA (reference sequence). The CDR3 has 16 amino acids. V was trimmed by 3 bases and J by 6 bases, leaving 21 bases between them. The CDR3 bases are TGCAGTGCTAGGGGGTATACAGGGAGGATCGGTCAGCCCCAGCATTTT. Amino acids: CSARGYTGRIGQPQHF.

The chain uses TRBV29-1 and TRBJ2-7, with a weak D call TRBD2 (5 bases). V dropped 6 bases and J dropped 7 bases, with 7 bases sitting between them. Germline CDR1 and CDR2: SQVTM and ANQGSEA. The CDR3 runs 9 residues. The DNA of the CDR3 is TGCAGCGTGCCGGGGGAGCAGTACTTC. Its translation is CSVPGEQYF.

A few counts support this clonotype. This chain joins TRBV3-1 and TRBJ1-1, with 7 positions matching TRBD1. The CDR3 runs 15 residues. Trimming at V came to 1 base and at J to 11 bases, leaving 13 bases not matched to a gene. Germline V gene lookup returns CDR1 LGHDT and CDR2 YNNKEL (reference sequence). The CDR3, as DNA: TGTGCCAGCAGCCAAGCCCTCACAGGGGCAGGAGATGCTTTCTTT. Translating it yields CASSQALTGAGDAFF.

This clonotype was counted only a few times. The chain employs TRBV30 and TRBJ1-6; D gene uncertain. Per the germline V gene, CDR1 is GTSNPN and CDR2 is SVGIG (reference sequence). The CDR3 covers 11 residues. V was clipped by 4 bases and J by 18 bases, with 16 bases between them. The CDR3 here is CAWTQMDSPHF. In nucleotides, the CDR3 is TGTGCCTGGACCCAGATGGATTCCCCCCACTTT.

This clonotype was seen more than once but under ten times. This chain connects TRBV5-1 to TRBJ2-5; D gene ambiguous. With 4 bases removed from V and 2 bases from J, the gap between germline ends came to 9 bases. The CDR3 has 13 residues. Per germline, CDR1 SGHRS and CDR2 YFSETQ. In nucleotides, the CDR3 is TGCGCCAGCAGCCGGCGTCAGCAAGAGACCCAGTACTTC. Residues: CASSRRQQETQYF. The variable domain in full, with the rest retrieved from reference TRBV5-1 and TRBJ2-5, is KAGVTQTPRYLIKTRGQQVTLSCSPISGHRSVSWYQQTPGQGLQFLFEYFSETQRNKGNFPGRFSGRQFSNSRSEMNVSTLELGDSALYLCASSRRQQETQYFGPGTRLLVL.

The chain recombines TRBV6-5 with TRBJ2-5; D not resolved. This CDR3 spans 13 amino acids. CDR1 and CDR2 (germline): MNHEY, SVGAGI. V was shortened by 3 bases and J by 5 bases, with 10 bases between the two germline ends. The CDR3 sequence is CASSYGPDETQYF. The CDR3 nucleotides read TGTGCCAGCAGTTATGGGCCGGACGAGACCCAGTACTTC.